This TCR beta chain emerged from a study of shared clonotypes between healthy human individuals. Study information: CD4 naive and CD4 memory each took three plates per donor, while CD8 naive took two and CD8 memory one.

The CDR3 loop spans 9 amino acids. Germline values: CDR1 DFQATT, CDR2 SNEGSKA (reference sequence). Naive CD8 cells lacked CD45RO and underwent positive selection for CCR7, leaving out terminally differentiated effector memory CD45RA+ cells. Points on this clone: Its antigen remains unknown.

The study's findings and limits: Donor scarcity curtailed the genetic and exposure-history diversity represented herein.

Measured with immunoSEQ multiplex PCR; TCRdb has only the in-frame clones, and not every one. Among 750,000 to 1,000,000 clones, 80% to 95% were seen once, and the ten largest hold approximately 25%. The TCR was taken from a man aged 25-45 years in good health. The chain has TRBV20-1 and TRBJ2-4; 7 bases are shared with TRBD1. The sample was naive CD8+ T cells sorted from blood. Written as DNA, the CDR3 is TGCCTGACAGGGAACATTCAGTACTTC. It is translated as CLTGNIQYF.